Below are 18 T cell receptor beta chains sequenced from a single sample in a study of blood T cells in healthy people across ages. A second roughly 7 to 11 cycle PCR used barcoded and J-beta primers. Each CDR3 protein is one row after TCRdb ran MiXCR on the 5' RACE reads. The table includes about 1.4 million distinct CDR3 sequences, approximately 63% detected once. Sequenced sample: blood. The source is a young man in good health.

The chain carries TRBV27 and TRBJ2-2; D not resolved. CDR1 is MNHEY and CDR2 is SMNVEV in the germline V gene (reference sequence). This CDR3 contains 12 residues. The V end was cut by 3 bases, the J end by 8 bases, with 7 bases between. In DNA form, the CDR3 reads TGTGCCAGCAGTTTCCGGGTGGGGGAGCTGTTTTTT. This codes for CASSFRVGELFF.

CDR3 DNA: TGTGCCAGCAGCCAGGCCACCCAGGGGAAAGACAACTATGGCTACACCTTC. This sequence encodes CASSQATQGKDNYGYTF. The chain links TRBV3-1 to TRBJ1-2; TRBD1 might be the D (6 bases). Germline-derived CDR1 and CDR2 are LGHDT and YNNKEL (reference sequence). This CDR3 comprises 17 residues. V was pared by 3 bases and J by 2 bases, with 19 bases between. Full variable domain (rest looked up from reference TRBV3-1 and TRBJ1-2): DTAVSQTPKYLVTQMGNDKSIKCEQNLGHDTMYWYKQDSKKFLKIMFSYNNKELIINETVPNRFSPKSPDKAHLNLHINSLELGDSAVYFCASSQATQGKDNYGYTFGSGTRLTVV.

The J gene is TRBJ2-2, the V gene TRBV29-1; D gene ambiguous. CDR3 length equals 11 residues. Germline values: CDR1 SQVTM, CDR2 ANQGSEA. The germline V and J ends were trimmed by 7 bases and 6 bases, with 9 bases remaining between them. The CDR3 DNA reads as TGCAGCGCCGGGTCTCCCGGGGAGCTGTTTTTT. Residues: CSAGSPGELFF.

This clonotype was seen a handful of times. This chain uses TRBV5-1 with TRBJ2-3; D gene uncertain. Trimming pared 0 bases from V and 8 bases from J, leaving 16 bases between. CDR1 and CDR2 from the germline V gene are SGHRS and YFSETQ. The CDR3 has 15 residues. CDR3 sequence (DNA): TGCGCCAGCAGCTTGGCAGGCGATCCCGCGCGTACGCAGTATTTT. Residues: CASSLAGDPARTQYF.

In the case of this clonotype: A read error may account for a junction end that differs from germline. This chain links TRBV5-1 with TRBJ1-1; tentatively, D is TRBD1 (5 bases). This CDR3 comprises 14 residues. CDR1 and CDR2 from the germline V gene are SGHRS and YFSETQ. CDR3: CARSLRGVDTEAFF. The CDR3 region has the DNA TGCGCCCGCAGCTTGAGGGGCGTGGACACTGAAGCTTTCTTT.

The rearrangement uses TRBV6-5 and TRBJ1-2, with a weak D call TRBD1 (5 bases). V was shortened by 6 bases and J by 3 bases, with 14 bases between the two germline ends. The CDR3 is made up of 14 amino acids. Germline CDR1 MNHEY, CDR2 SVGAGI. CDR3 coding DNA: TGTGCCAGCAGCCTGTGGCAGGGCGACTATGGCTACACCTTC. It yields the protein CASSLWQGDYGYTF.

This chain joins TRBV5-1 and TRBJ2-1, with D perhaps assigned TRBD1 or TRBD2 (5 bases each). CDR3 length equals 14 residues. Germline CDR1 SGHRS, CDR2 YFSETQ. V lost 6 bases to trimming and J lost 5 bases, with 15 bases between them. The CDR3 loop reads CASTKGWGDNEQFF. CDR3 sequence (DNA): TGCGCCAGCACCAAGGGGTGGGGAGACAATGAGCAGTTCTTC. The full variable domain, its missing parts supplied by reference TRBV5-1 and TRBJ2-1, is KAGVTQTPRYLIKTRGQQVTLSCSPISGHRSVSWYQQTPGQGLQFLFEYFSETQRNKGNFPGRFSGRQFSNSRSEMNVSTLELGDSALYLCASTKGWGDNEQFFGPGTRLTVL.

This clonotype came up a few times. The genes are TRBV29-1 and TRBJ2-2; D is possibly TRBD1 or TRBD2 (5 bases each). The V and J ends lost 7 bases and 8 bases respectively, with 14 bases between them. CDR3 length: 12 residues. Germline CDR1 is SQVTM and CDR2 is ANQGSEA. The CDR3 sequence is CSGLGGSGELFF. The CDR3 coding sequence is TGCAGCGGCCTTGGGGGTTCTGGGGAGCTGTTTTTT.

The chain uses TRBV10-2 and TRBJ1-2; 7 nucleotides match TRBD1. This CDR3 has 13 residues. V trimming: 3 bases; J trimming: 13 bases; junction bases outside the gene matches: 11. The V gene's germline CDR1 is WSHSY and CDR2 SAAADI. The CDR3 spells CASSDGQAGSCTF. CDR3 in DNA: TGCGCCAGCAGTGACGGACAGGCGGGGAGCTGCACCTTC.

This clonotype has a single count. The chain has TRBV12-5 and TRBJ2-5; tentatively, D is TRBD2 (6 bases). The germline V gene has CDR1 LGHNT and CDR2 FRNRAP. Trimming removed 3 bases from V and 4 bases from J, with 15 bases in between. This CDR3 region has 15 residues. The CDR3 sequence: CASGFGREIRETQYF. DNA for the CDR3: TGTGCTAGTGGTTTTGGACGGGAGATCCGAGAGACCCAGTACTTC.

This clonotype has ten or more counts. The genes are TRBV25-1 and TRBJ2-6; D is uncertain. The CDR3 is 14 residues long. V gave up 4 bases and J gave up 0 bases, with 4 bases separating them. Per the germline V gene, CDR1 is MGHDK and CDR2 is SYGVNS. CDR3 region: CASSVASGANVLTF. In nucleotides, the CDR3 is TGTGCCAGCAGTGTCGCCTCTGGGGCCAACGTCCTGACTTTC.

This clonotype was recorded a few times. The chain carries TRBV29-1 and TRBJ2-1; TRBD1 is a possible D gene (6 bases). Near its end, the DNA agrees better with TRBJ2-7, so the J call may be wrong. CDR1 is SQVTM and CDR2 is ANQGSEA in the germline V gene. This CDR3 has 12 residues. CDR3 coding DNA: TGCAGCGCTGCGACAGGACTTTCTGAGCAGTACTTC. It specifies CSAATGLSEQYF.

The gene calls are TRBV6-5 and TRBJ2-4, with 9 bases lining up with TRBD1. V shed 6 bases, J shed 6 bases, and the junction held 6 bases outside the gene matches. Looked up from germline, CDR1 is MNHEY and CDR2 is SVGAGI. The CDR3 runs to 14 residues. The CDR3 region is CASREMGQGNIQYF. The CDR3, as DNA: TGTGCCAGCAGAGAAATGGGACAGGGAAACATTCAGTACTTC.

This clonotype has just a few counts. The chain has TRBV25-1 and TRBJ1-5; D remains unclear. Germline CDR1 is MGHDK and CDR2 is SYGVNS. There are 12 residues in the CDR3. V was clipped by 5 bases and J by 7 bases, with 9 bases between them. As DNA, the CDR3 is TGTGCCAGCAGTCACTCGGGACAGCCCCAGCATTTT. It yields the protein CASSHSGQPQHF.

The chain couples TRBV20-1 to TRBJ2-7; D assignment may be TRBD1 or TRBD2 (7 bases each). The V end lost 4 bases, the J end lost 8 bases, and 15 bases lay between the germline ends. CDR1 is DFQATT and CDR2 is SNEGSKA in the germline V gene (reference sequence). This CDR3 region has 12 residues. The CDR3 loop reads CSAKKRDSKQYF. CDR3 nucleotide sequence: TGCAGTGCTAAAAAGCGGGACAGCAAGCAGTACTTC.

The chain links TRBV6-6 to TRBJ1-2, with D possibly matching TRBD1 (6 bases). Per the germline V gene, CDR1 is MNHNY and CDR2 is SVGAGI (reference sequence). V lost 5 bases to trimming and J lost 2 bases, with 15 bases between them. CDR3 length equals 15 residues. CDR3 sequence: CASSDRITGNYGYTF. The CDR3 region has the DNA TGTGCCAGCAGTGACCGGATTACAGGGAACTATGGCTACACCTTC.

A few counts support this clonotype. The chain carries TRBV10-2 and TRBJ2-5; D may be TRBD2 (6 bases). Germline loops: CDR1 WSHSY, CDR2 SAAADI. The CDR3 extends over 13 amino acids. The germline V and J ends were trimmed by 6 bases and 5 bases, with 13 bases remaining between them. CDR3 nucleotide sequence: TGCGCCAGCAGCACTACTAGCATTGAGACCCAGTACTTC. It specifies CASSTTSIETQYF.

The chain employs TRBV27 and TRBJ2-7, with 7 bases lining up with TRBD1. CDR3 length: 15 amino acids. The junction had 4 bases not matched to a gene; V was cut back by 0 bases and J by 2 bases. Per germline, CDR1 MNHEY and CDR2 SMNVEV (reference sequence). CDR3 sequence (DNA): TGTGCCAGCAGTTTATCGGGGACAGCCCCCTACGAGCAGTACTTC. Translation gives CASSLSGTAPYEQYF.